This TCR beta chain was documented in a study of CD8 T cells in Susac syndrome. The authors reverse transcribed roughly 0.5 to 1 ug RNA with random hexamers. A single record per CDR3 protein comes from TCRdb applying MiXCR to the immunoSEQ multiplex PCR reads. The data contain 160,000 or so distinct CDR3 sequences, just over 90% of them seen just once; the ten biggest clones take up roughly 0.08%. V was pared by 4 bases and J by 6 bases, with 6 bases of the junction left unmatched. CDR1 KGHSH and CDR2 LQKENI come from the germline V gene. The CDR3 sequence is 15 residues long. The specimen sequenced was CD4+ T cells from PBMCs. This sequence originates from a human donor in good health. The rearrangement uses TRBV18 and TRBJ1-4, with 9 nucleotides matching TRBD1. The CDR3 sequence: CASSRNRGPDEKLFF. CDR3 DNA sequence: TGTGCCAGCTCACGAAACAGGGGGCCAGATGAAAAACTGTTTTTT.